The next 23 T cell receptor beta chains were all read from a single sample in a study of shared T cell receptors in the human thymus. Repertoires were generated with immunoSEQ multiplex PCR, while TCRdb's copy carries only in-frame clones and drops some. The data contain hundreds of thousands of clones, roughly 90% of them singletons. These data also featured in a second study, about human thymus T cells.

The sequenced sample consisted of thymocytes. Receptor source: a boy younger than two with a congenital heart defect.

The chain employs TRBV18 and TRBJ2-7; perhaps TRBD2 as D (6 bases). Trimming pared 3 bases from V and 3 bases from J, leaving 24 bases between. The CDR3 extends over 18 amino acids. Germline assignment: CDR1 KGHSH and CDR2 LQKENI. CDR3 in DNA: TGTGCCAGCTCACCCACCCCGTCGGGGCGGAACGGGGGCTACGAGCAGTACTTC. It is translated as CASSPTPSGRNGGYEQYF.

The chain carries TRBV11-3 and TRBJ1-1; D might be TRBD1 (5 bases). CDR1 is SGHNT, CDR2 YENEEA, per germline. This CDR3 has 14 residues. V dropped 2 bases and J dropped 4 bases, with 11 bases sitting between them. This chain's CDR3 is CASSLPARATEAFF. The CDR3 bases are TGTGCCAGCAGCTTACCCGCCAGGGCCACTGAAGCTTTCTTT.

V and J are TRBV5-1 and TRBJ2-7; 9 bases are a match to TRBD1. J was trimmed by 0 bases and V by 2 bases; bases with no gene match: 3. Germline CDR1 SGHRS, CDR2 YFSETQ. This CDR3 is built from 15 residues. The CDR3 spells CASSLRQGDSYEQYF. The CDR3 coding sequence is TGCGCCAGCAGCTTAAGACAGGGGGACTCCTACGAGCAGTACTTC.

This sequence joins TRBV14 and TRBJ2-1; D unresolved. Germline values: CDR1 SGHDN, CDR2 FVKESK. V was cut by 0 bases and J by 3 bases, with 15 bases left in between. This CDR3 spans 17 amino acids. The CDR3 protein is CASSQDNQRPNYNEQFF. CDR3 nucleotides: TGTGCCAGCAGCCAAGATAACCAGCGCCCCAACTACAATGAGCAGTTCTTC.

This rearrangement joins TRBV5-4 to TRBJ2-7, with unresolved D. The V end lost 7 bases, the J end lost 4 bases, and 3 bases lay between the germline ends. The germline gives CDR1 SGHNT, CDR2 YYREEE (reference sequence). There are 9 residues in the CDR3. The CDR3 nucleotides are TGTGCCAGCTATTACGAGCAGTACTTC. Translated, it gives CASYYEQYF.

V gene TRBV29-1 combines with J gene TRBJ2-5; TRBD2 matches 9 bases. This CDR3 has 16 residues. CDR1 is SQVTM, CDR2 ANQGSEA, per germline. Trimming removed 5 bases from V and 5 bases from J; junction bases left unmatched: 15. The CDR3 sequence is CSVPGPFSGSGETQYF. DNA for the CDR3: TGCAGCGTTCCCGGTCCCTTTAGCGGGAGCGGGGAGACCCAGTACTTC.

The DNA for the CDR3 is TGTGCCAGCAGCCAGGGACTAGCGATAAAGAGCTCCTACAATGAGCAGTTCTTC. It codes for CASSQGLAIKSSYNEQFF. V gene TRBV7-2 combines with J gene TRBJ2-1, with 10 bases identical to TRBD2. Germline loops: CDR1 SGHTA, CDR2 FQGNSA. Unmatched junction bases numbered 10, after V lost 5 bases and J lost 0 bases. CDR3 length: 18 residues.

The V and J genes are TRBV7-8 and TRBJ2-7; 7 bases are shared with TRBD2. Germline CDR1 is SGHVS and CDR2 is FQNEAQ. V was pared by 4 bases and J by 3 bases, with 3 bases of the junction left unmatched. There are 13 residues in the CDR3. Written as DNA, the CDR3 is TGTGCCAGCAGCTCCCCGGGAGGCTACGAGCAGTACTTC. Amino acid sequence: CASSSPGGYEQYF.

The gene calls are TRBV28 and TRBJ2-5; TRBD2 aligns across 7 bases. The CDR3 contains 16 residues. Germline V lookup: CDR1 MDHEN, CDR2 SYDVKM. V gave up 1 base and J gave up 3 bases; unmatched junction bases: 8. The CDR3 protein is CASSLLLLAEEETQYF. CDR3 nucleotide sequence: TGTGCCAGCAGTTTATTGTTGCTAGCGGAAGAAGAGACCCAGTACTTC.

A few counts support this clone. The genes are TRBV19 and TRBJ2-7; 8 bases map to TRBD2. The CDR3 runs to 17 residues. Germline V gene sequence: CDR1 LNHDA, CDR2 SQIVND (reference sequence). The junction had 14 bases not matched to a gene; V was cut back by 3 bases and J by 4 bases. As DNA, the CDR3 is TGTGCCAGTAGTATCGATCCCGGACTAGCCCCCGGGTACGAGCAGTACTTC. Protein sequence: CASSIDPGLAPGYEQYF. The whole variable domain, remainder taken from reference TRBV19 and TRBJ2-7, is DGGITQSPKYLFRKEGQNVTLSCEQNLNHDAMYWYRQDPGQGLRLIYYSQIVNDFQKGDIAEGYSVSREKKESFPLTVTSAQKNPTAFYLCASSIDPGLAPGYEQYFGPGTRLTVT.

This clone was observed a handful of times. The genes are TRBV19 and TRBJ1-4; 9 bases fit TRBD1. Germline loops: CDR1 LNHDA, CDR2 SQIVND (reference sequence). The length of the CDR3 is 16 residues. Unmatched junction bases numbered 6, after V lost 5 bases and J lost 2 bases. The CDR3 DNA follows: TGTGCCAGTAGTGAAGGACAGGGGTTGACTAATGAAAAACTGTTTTTT. Protein product: CASSEGQGLTNEKLFF.

V and J are TRBV27 and TRBJ2-7; TRBD1 agrees at 7 bases. Germline CDR1 MNHEY, CDR2 SMNVEV (reference sequence). The V gene end was trimmed by 1 base and the J gene end by 0 bases; junction bases not matched to a gene: 9. This CDR3 comprises 17 residues. As DNA, the CDR3 is TGTGCCAGCAGTTTATATCAGGACAGGCTCTACTCCTACGAGCAGTACTTC. This sequence encodes CASSLYQDRLYSYEQYF.

This rearrangement joins TRBV5-6 to TRBJ1-3, with D perhaps TRBD1 (5 bases). From germline, CDR1 is SGHDT and CDR2 YYEEEE. This CDR3 is built from 16 residues. V lost 3 bases to trimming and J lost 0 bases, with 13 bases between them. For the CDR3, the DNA is TGTGCCAGCAGCTCCCTTAGGGGTTCCTCTGGAAACACCATATATTTT. Its protein product is CASSSLRGSSGNTIYF.

In this sample, this clone turned up a few times. The junction departs from germline at one end; a sequencing error may be responsible. The rearrangement uses TRBV7-7 and TRBJ2-7; TRBD2 aligns across 13 bases. Germline assignment: CDR1 SSHAT and CDR2 FNYEAQ (reference sequence). The CDR3 is made up of 15 amino acids. The CDR3 nucleotides are TGTGCTAGCAGCGGGAAGGGACTAGCGGGACACGAGCAGTACTTC. Translating it yields CASSGKGLAGHEQYF.

V gene TRBV29-1 combines with J gene TRBJ2-3, with a possible D match to TRBD1 (6 bases). Germline lookup yields CDR1 SQVTM and CDR2 ANQGSEA. V was trimmed by 3 bases and J by 0 bases, leaving 13 bases between them. CDR3 length: 15 residues. Here the CDR3 reads CSVERGRGSTDTQYF. The DNA for the CDR3 is TGCAGCGTTGAGAGGGGTAGGGGGAGCACAGATACGCAGTATTTT.

The gene calls are TRBV15 and TRBJ2-1, with 8 nucleotides matching TRBD2. Germline V lookup: CDR1 LNHNV, CDR2 YYDKDF (reference sequence). This CDR3 has 15 amino acids. V was pared by 2 bases and J by 7 bases, with 7 bases of the junction left unmatched. The CDR3 DNA reads TGTGCCACCAGCAGAATAGCGGGACTCGGGAATGAGCAGTTCTTC. As protein: CATSRIAGLGNEQFF.

The V and J genes are TRBV6-4 and TRBJ2-3; 16 bases line up with TRBD2. Trimming removed 5 bases from V and 4 bases from J; junction bases left unmatched: 9. In germline, CDR1 is MRHNA, CDR2 SNTAGT. The length of the CDR3 is 18 residues. Here the CDR3 DNA reads TGTGCCAGCAGTAAACCGGGACTAGCGGGAGGGCCGTCAGATACGCAGTATTTT. It is translated as CASSKPGLAGGPSDTQYF.

V usage is TRBV6-1 and J usage is TRBJ2-3, with 8 positions matching TRBD1. V was clipped by 6 bases and J by 2 bases; unmatched bases: 4. The germline V gene has CDR1 MNHNS and CDR2 SASEGT. This CDR3 region has 14 residues. DNA for the CDR3: TGTGCCAGCAGAGGGGGACAGGACACAGATACGCAGTATTTT. This sequence encodes CASRGGQDTDTQYF.

Points on this clone: Additional DNA sequences in this sample encode the identical CDR3. J is TRBJ2-1 and V is TRBV7-2; tentatively, D is TRBD2 (5 bases). The CDR3 is made up of 14 amino acids. Germline loops: CDR1 SGHTA, CDR2 FQGNSA. Trimming pared 5 bases from V and 0 bases from J, leaving 8 bases between. CDR3 in DNA: TGTGCCAGCAGCCTTCGGGGCTCCTACAATGAGCAGTTCTTC. This encodes CASSLRGSYNEQFF.

V gene TRBV4-2 combines with J gene TRBJ1-5, with D perhaps matching TRBD1 (5 bases). This CDR3 is built from 14 residues. V lost 4 bases, J lost 1 base, and 8 bases lay in between. Germline lookup yields CDR1 LGHNA and CDR2 YNFKEQ. The CDR3 loop reads CASSPRTSNQPQHF. The CDR3 DNA is TGTGCCAGCAGCCCTCGGACAAGCAATCAGCCCCAGCATTTT.

J is TRBJ1-5 and V is TRBV4-3; 9 positions agree with TRBD1. The V gene's germline CDR1 is LGHNA and CDR2 YSLEER. The ends lost 0 bases at V and 0 bases at J; junction bases unmatched: 18. This CDR3 is 22 amino acids long. CDR3 loop: CASSQDWSSWDRVWTSNQPQHF. The CDR3 nucleotides read TGCGCCAGCAGCCAAGATTGGAGCAGTTGGGACAGGGTTTGGACTAGCAATCAGCCCCAGCATTTT.

The chain is built from TRBV5-4 and TRBJ2-7, with 9 bases that match TRBD1. The germline V gene encodes CDR1 SGHNT and CDR2 YYREEE (reference sequence). Trimming at V came to 4 bases and at J to 5 bases, leaving 7 bases not matched to a gene. The CDR3 sequence is 14 residues long. The CDR3 nucleotides read TGTGCCAGCAGCCTCCGGGACAGGGAAGACGAGCAGTACTTC. This gives the protein CASSLRDREDEQYF.

The rearrangement links TRBV1 to TRBJ1-4; TRBD1 is the table's D call, not checked against the DNA. TRBV1 is assigned pseudogene status. This CDR3 contains 16 residues. The CDR3 DNA is TGCACCAGCAGCCCAAGGCGCCGGGACAGGGTCGTAAAACTGTTTTTT. Its translation: CTSSPRRRDRVVKLFF.